This TCR beta chain was recovered during a study of T cells after yellow fever vaccination. Study context: Low-cell-number fractions were prepared with SMART-Seq v4 Ultra Low Input. Study-wide findings and caveats: Clones that expanded after primary vaccination mostly reappeared after the booster (roughly 96% CD4, 88% CD8).

This clonotype was observed a handful of times. Its matching antigen is unknown. Production of TCR cDNA was by 5'RACE template switching, which also added a universal primer site and UMIs. TCRdb re-derived calls from the 5' RACE reads in MiXCR, one entry per CDR3 protein. The sample records around 530,000 distinct CDR3 sequences, about a sixth being singletons. With 7 bases removed from V and 5 bases from J, the gap between germline ends came to 12 bases. CDR1 is SQVTM, CDR2 ANQGSEA, per germline. The CDR3 runs to 12 residues. The sample consisted of PBMCs, taken about 5 days after the first yellow fever vaccination. This TCR came from a man between 18 and 29 years old who received the YFV17D yellow fever vaccine. The chain couples TRBV29-1 to TRBJ2-1, with D perhaps TRBD1 (6 bases). The CDR3 sequence: CSARPGDNEQFF. The CDR3 DNA sequence: TGCAGCGCCCGCCCAGGGGACAATGAGCAGTTCTTC.